This passage covers 19 T cell receptor beta chains from one sample sequenced in a study of cytomegalovirus exposure and HLA in healthy donors. It was with 60 Vbeta and 13 Jbeta primers that the PCR ran. Using immunoSEQ multiplex PCR, the repertoire was profiled, and TCRdb retains in-frame clones only, with some absent. Of 95,000 to 150,000 clones in the sample, around 75% were seen once. Input material: PBMCs. These receptors all come from a young man in good health and CMV-seronegative.

This clone has just a few counts. The V call is TRBV28, the J call TRBJ1-6; TRBD1 matches at 7 bases. CDR1 and CDR2 (germline): MDHEN, SYDVKM. Losses at the gene ends were 6 bases for V and 5 bases for J; bases not matched to a gene: 7. The length of the CDR3 is 15 residues. The CDR3 nucleotides read TGTGCCAGCAGCGACTCGACAGGGAATAATTCACCCCTCCACTTT. Translated: CASSDSTGNNSPLHF.

The J gene is TRBJ2-3, the V gene TRBV5-4; 9 bases align to TRBD1. Per germline, CDR1 SGHNT and CDR2 YYREEE (reference sequence). With V trimmed by 3 bases and J by 2 bases, 7 bases remained unmatched. This CDR3 has 16 amino acids. The CDR3 loop reads CASSSPGQGITDTQYF. The CDR3 DNA reads as TGTGCCAGCAGCTCACCGGGACAGGGTATCACAGATACGCAGTATTTT.

This clone came up a few times. V gene TRBV6-5 combines with J gene TRBJ2-5; tentatively, D is TRBD2 (7 bases). This CDR3 has 15 amino acids. The V gene lost 6 bases and the J gene lost 5 bases, with 19 bases spanning the gap. Germline-derived CDR1 and CDR2 are MNHEY and SVGAGI. The CDR3 sequence: CASSPTPGGKETQYF. DNA of the CDR3: TGTGCCAGCAGCCCTACTCCGGGGGGCAAGGAGACCCAGTACTTC.

This sequence joins TRBV29-1 and TRBJ2-3; D is uncertain. The germline gives CDR1 SQVTM, CDR2 ANQGSEA. Trimming cost V 0 bases and J 4 bases, with 14 bases left between them. The CDR3 totals 15 residues. The DNA for the CDR3 is TGCAGCGTTGAAGAGGCCCGCGGTAGTCCAGATACGCAGTATTTT. This gives the protein CSVEEARGSPDTQYF.

A single count supports this clone. V and J are TRBV28 and TRBJ2-3; 12 positions match TRBD2. Germline V gene data show CDR1 as MDHEN and CDR2 as SYDVKM. CDR3 size: 19 residues. Trimming removed 2 bases from V and 4 bases from J; junction bases left unmatched: 13. The chain's CDR3 is CASSLGPHSSGGDSDTQYF. CDR3 DNA: TGTGCCAGCAGTTTAGGCCCCCACTCTAGCGGGGGGGATTCAGATACGCAGTATTTT. Supplemented by reference TRBV28 and TRBJ2-3, the full variable domain reads DVKVTQSSRYLVKRTGEKVFLECVQDMDHENMFWYRQDPGLGLRLIYFSYDVKMKEKGDIPEGYSVSREKKERFSLILESASTNQTSMYLCASSLGPHSSGGDSDTQYFGPGTRLTVL.

The V call is TRBV7-9, the J call TRBJ2-4, with 7 bases aligning to TRBD1. The V gene's germline CDR1 is SEHNR and CDR2 FQNEAQ (reference sequence). V shed 3 bases and J 5 bases; nucleotides not matched to a gene: 4. The length of the CDR3 is 14 residues. CDR3 region: CASSLGTVQNIQYF. CDR3 DNA: TGTGCCAGCAGCTTGGGGACAGTCCAAAACATTCAGTACTTC.

For this clone: Germline is not matched at one junction end, which may reflect a read error. The rearrangement joins TRBV7-9 to TRBJ2-7, with TRBD1 matching 7 bases. This CDR3 comprises 16 residues. Germline V gene lookup returns CDR1 SEHNR and CDR2 FQNEAQ (reference sequence). The CDR3 loop reads CSSSDYPGTDLYEQYF. Written as DNA, the CDR3 is TGTTCCAGCAGCGACTATCCCGGGACAGACCTCTACGAGCAGTACTTC. Based on the CDR3 plus reference TRBV7-9 and TRBJ2-7, the full variable domain is DTGVSQNPRHKITKRGQNVTFRCDPISEHNRLYWYRQTLGQGPEFLTYFQNEAQLEKSRLLSDRFSAERPKGSFSTLEIQRTEQGDSAMYLCSSSDYPGTDLYEQYFGPGTRLTVT.

The chain carries TRBV25-1 and TRBJ1-3; D might be TRBD1 (6 bases). The germline CDR1 and CDR2 sequences are MGHDK and SYGVNS. CDR3 length: 16 amino acids. The germline V and J ends were trimmed by 5 bases and 2 bases, with 16 bases remaining between them. As DNA, the CDR3 is TGTGCCAGCAGTTGGATGGGCAGGGGCCCTGGAAACACCATATATTTT. Amino acids: CASSWMGRGPGNTIYF.

This chain's CDR3 is CASSLAGRGQETQYF. In DNA form, the CDR3 reads TGTGCCAGCAGCTTGGCGGGCAGGGGCCAAGAGACCCAGTACTTC. The gene calls are TRBV5-6 and TRBJ2-5, with D perhaps TRBD1 (6 bases). Trimming removed 0 bases at V and 1 base at J, with 10 bases between. Germline V lookup: CDR1 SGHDT, CDR2 YYEEEE. This CDR3 region has 15 residues.

This chain joins TRBV2 and TRBJ2-5; 9 bases are shared with TRBD2. This CDR3 has 15 amino acids. Germline trimming cut 7 bases from V and 3 bases from J; bases unmatched to any gene: 9. Per germline, CDR1 SNHLY and CDR2 FYNNEI. CDR3 sequence reads: CASTAPGLAKETQYF. The CDR3 DNA is TGTGCCAGCACTGCCCCGGGACTAGCAAAAGAGACCCAGTACTTC.

The rearrangement joins TRBV4-3 to TRBJ1-4, with 7 bases matching TRBD1. Germline V lookup: CDR1 LGHNA, CDR2 YSLEER. Unmatched junction bases numbered 5, after V lost 1 base and J lost 6 bases. CDR3 size: 15 residues. In DNA, the CDR3 is TGCGCCAGCAGCCAAGGAGGGACAGCGGATGAAAAACTGTTTTTT. Protein: CASSQGGTADEKLFF.

The chain employs TRBV6-1 and TRBJ1-6; D gene ambiguous. Germline V lookup: CDR1 MNHNS, CDR2 SASEGT. The CDR3 spans 14 residues. The ends were cut back, 6 bases at V and 9 bases at J, with 15 bases in the middle. The CDR3 DNA sequence: TGTGCCAGCAGCTCGACGTTTCGGGGTTCACCCCTCCACTTT. Protein sequence: CASSSTFRGSPLHF.

This rearrangement joins TRBV19 to TRBJ1-6, with D hard to call. Germline lookup yields CDR1 LNHDA and CDR2 SQIVND (reference sequence). The CDR3 spans 16 residues. Between the trimmed V and J ends, which lost 5 bases and 6 bases, there was a span of 17 bases. CDR3 loop: CASSRGGARFNSPLHF. CDR3 nucleotide sequence: TGTGCCAGTAGTCGCGGAGGAGCTCGGTTTAATTCACCCCTCCACTTT.

As for this clone: One end of the junction varies from germline; a read error may be responsible. J is TRBJ2-5 and V is TRBV25-1; 8 positions agree with TRBD2. The CDR3 is 15 residues long. Germline CDR1 MGHDK, CDR2 SYGVNS. CDR3 region: CAGSDSVGGRETQYF. The CDR3 coding sequence is TGTGCCGGCAGTGATTCTGTTGGCGGGAGGGAGACCCAGTACTTC. Variable domain in full (rest from reference TRBV25-1 and TRBJ2-5): EADIYQTPRYLVIGTGKKITLECSQTMGHDKMYWYQQDPGMELHLIHYSYGVNSTEKGDLSSESTVSRIRTEHFPLTLESARPSHTSQYLCAGSDSVGGRETQYFGPGTRLLVL.

This clone has a single count. The chain recombines TRBV28 with TRBJ1-6; tentatively, D is TRBD1 (6 bases). Germline-derived CDR1 and CDR2 are MDHEN and SYDVKM. The V end was cut by 3 bases, the J end by 10 bases, with 13 bases between. The CDR3 consists of 14 residues. CDR3 amino acids: CASSFQGRQSPLHF. DNA for the CDR3: TGTGCCAGCAGTTTTCAGGGGCGGCAATCACCCCTCCACTTT.

The CDR3 bases are TGTGCCTGGAGTTTGAGCGGGGGATCCACAGATACGCAGTATTTT. It is translated as CAWSLSGGSTDTQYF. The chain combines TRBV30 with TRBJ2-3; 8 nucleotides agree with TRBD2. The CDR3 length is 15 residues. Germline V gene lookup returns CDR1 GTSNPN and CDR2 SVGIG (reference sequence). The junction had 6 bases not matched to a gene; V was cut back by 2 bases and J by 2 bases.

The chain joins TRBV7-7 to TRBJ2-5; 8 nucleotides align to TRBD2. V lost 5 bases and J lost 7; bases outside the gene matches: 9. The CDR3 covers 14 residues. Germline loops: CDR1 SSHAT, CDR2 FNYEAQ (reference sequence). The DNA for the CDR3 is TGTGCCAGCAGCCCGGGGACTAGATGGGGGACCCAGTACTTC. Protein product: CASSPGTRWGTQYF.

This chain uses TRBV28 with TRBJ1-5; D call uncertain. From germline, CDR1 is MDHEN and CDR2 SYDVKM. The ends were cut back, 4 bases at V and 0 bases at J, with 10 bases in the middle. The CDR3 sequence is 15 residues long. The CDR3 region is CASSYAQYSNQPQHF. The CDR3 DNA sequence: TGTGCCAGCAGTTATGCACAGTATAGCAATCAGCCCCAGCATTTT.

The chain recombines TRBV7-6 with TRBJ1-1; possibly TRBD1 for D (5 bases). The CDR3 is made up of 15 amino acids. V was pared by 5 bases and J by 0 bases, with 13 bases between. CDR1 and CDR2 (germline): SGHVS, FNYEAQ. The CDR3 DNA is TGTGCCAGCAGCGGACCGGGGGGAGTGAACACTGAAGCTTTCTTT. Its translation is CASSGPGGVNTEAFF.